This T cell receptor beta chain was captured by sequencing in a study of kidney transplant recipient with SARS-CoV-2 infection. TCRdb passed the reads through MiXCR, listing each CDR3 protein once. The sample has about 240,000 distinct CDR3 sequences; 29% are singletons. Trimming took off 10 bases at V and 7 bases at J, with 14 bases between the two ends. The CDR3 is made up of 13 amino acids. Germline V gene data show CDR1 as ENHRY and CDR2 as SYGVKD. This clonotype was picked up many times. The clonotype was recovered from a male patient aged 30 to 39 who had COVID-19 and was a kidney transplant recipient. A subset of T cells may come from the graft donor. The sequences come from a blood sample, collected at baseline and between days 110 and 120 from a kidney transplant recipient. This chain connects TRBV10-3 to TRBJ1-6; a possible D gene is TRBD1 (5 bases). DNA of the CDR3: TGTGCCACCGCGAGGGACGGCAATTCACCCCTCCACTTT. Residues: CATARDGNSPLHF.